Listed below are T cell receptor beta chains from one sample, sequenced in a study of CD8+CD57+ T cells in acquired aplastic anemia. From the reads, TCRdb called clonotypes with MiXCR, one entry per CDR3 protein. Altogether 30,000 to 40,000 distinct CDR3 sequences are present, about 77% being singletons, with the ten largest covering 22%. The source material was sorted CD4+, CD8+, or CD8+CD57+ T cells (not recorded which) from PBMCs. These receptor sequences come from a human donor in good health, serving as a control. Each CDR3 is given with its conserved first and last residue. D genes are given only for firm matches. Expanded clones are given a class, and other clones once, few, many or no size at all.

clone size | J gene | V gene | D gene | CDR3 protein | CDR3 DNA
- | TRBJ2-7 | TRBV7-8 | - | CASSRDETYEQYF | TGCGCCAGCAGCCGGGACGAGACCTACGAGCAGTACTTC
- | TRBJ1-5 | TRBV6-2/TRBV6-3 | - | CASSHDGSNQPQHF | TGTGCCAGCAGCCATGACGGTAGCAATCAGCCCCAGCATTTT
- | TRBJ1-5 | TRBV24-1 | - | CASSDSPQPQHF | TGTGCCAGCAGTGACAGCCCTCAGCCCCAGCATTTT
- | TRBJ2-3 | TRBV2 | - | CASMGDLSGADTQYF | TGTGCCAGCATGGGGGACTTGTCGGGCGCAGATACGCAGTATTTT
medium-sized | TRBJ1-2 | TRBV11-3 | - | CASSLGTLNYGYTF | TGTGCCAGCAGCTTAGGGACGCTGAACTATGGCTACACCTTC
once | TRBJ2-1 | TRBV11-1 | TRBD2 | CASSLALAGNNEQFF | TGTGCCAGCAGCTTGGCCCTAGCGGGCAACAATGAGCAGTTCTTC
once | TRBJ2-7 | TRBV11-2 | TRBD1 | CASSLGQGVSYEQYF | TGTGCCAGCAGCTTAGGACAGGGGGTCTCCTACGAGCAGTACTTC
- | TRBJ2-6 | TRBV15 | - | CATSRGTLGGANVLTF | TGTGCCACCAGCAGAGGTACTCTGGGAGGGGCCAACGTCCTGACTTTC
- | TRBJ2-7 | TRBV5-1 | - | CASSLKGGEQYF | TGCGCCAGCAGCTTGAAGGGGGGCGAGCAGTACTTC
- | TRBJ1-1 | TRBV29-1 | - | CSAQGTYAEAFF | TGCAGCGCCCAAGGGACGTACGCTGAAGCTTTCTTT
- | TRBJ2-3 | TRBV2 | TRBD2 | CASRAGGTDTQYF | TGTGCCAGCAGGGCGGGGGGCACAGATACGCAGTATTTT
- | TRBJ1-2 | TRBV19 | TRBD1 | CATGTGAFYGYTF | TGTGCCACCGGGACAGGGGCCTTCTATGGCTACACCTTC
- | TRBJ2-4 | TRBV10-3 | - | CAISDTAEKNIQYF | TGTGCCATCAGTGATACGGCAGAGAAAAACATTCAGTACTTC
- | TRBJ1-2 | TRBV14 | - | CASSQESGGWDGYTF | TGTGCCAGCAGCCAAGAAAGCGGGGGTTGGGATGGCTACACCTTC
- | TRBJ2-5 | TRBV10-3 | TRBD2 | CAISEGSSGGSQETQYF | TGTGCCATCAGTGAGGGCAGTAGCGGGGGCTCCCAAGAGACCCAGTACTTC
- | TRBJ1-5 | TRBV19 | - | CASSGINQPQHF | TGTGCCAGTAGTGGGATCAATCAGCCCCAGCATTTT
- | TRBJ2-1 | TRBV14 | TRBD1 | CASSKGAWAYPEQFF | TGTGCCAGCAGTAAGGGGGCGTGGGCCTACCCTGAGCAGTTCTTC
medium-sized | TRBJ2-7 | TRBV18 | TRBD2 | CASSPGTSGGSYEQYF | TGTGCCAGCTCACCTGGGACTAGCGGGGGATCCTACGAGCAGTACTTC
- | TRBJ1-5 | TRBV19 | - | CASSDRTRPQHF | TGTGCCAGCAGCGACAGGACCAGGCCCCAGCATTTT
- | TRBJ1-5 | TRBV20-1 | TRBD1 | CSATSGTGVQPQHF | TGCAGTGCTACTTCCGGGACAGGGGTTCAGCCCCAGCATTTT
- | TRBJ2-7 | TRBV7-8 | - | CASSVRDGAYEQYF | TGTGCCAGCAGCGTGAGAGACGGGGCTTACGAGCAGTACTTC
few | TRBJ1-1 | TRBV29-1 | - | CSVQRQVNTEAFF | TGCAGCGTCCAACGACAGGTTAACACTGAAGCTTTCTTT
once | TRBJ1-2 | TRBV20-1 | TRBD1 | CSARKGADYGYTF | TGCAGTGCTAGAAAGGGGGCTGACTATGGCTACACCTTC
large | TRBJ2-1 | TRBV7-9 | - | CASRGNEQFF | TGTGCCAGCAGGGGAAATGAGCAGTTCTTC
medium-sized | TRBJ1-2 | TRBV2 | - | CASSEKTGSNYGYTF | TGTGCCAGCAGTGAGAAAACGGGTAGTAACTATGGCTACACCTTC
- | TRBJ1-1 | TRBV7-2 | - | CASSSPFAEAFF | TGTGCCAGCAGCTCCCCCTTCGCCGAAGCTTTCTTT
- | TRBJ2-5 | TRBV9 | - | CASSVAGGETQYF | TGTGCCAGCAGCGTCGCGGGCGGAGAGACCCAGTACTTC
- | TRBJ1-5 | TRBV19 | - | CASHRKGPNQPQLF | TGTGCCAGCCATCGGAAGGGCCCAAATCAGCCCCAGCTTTTT
- | TRBJ2-7 | TRBV20-1 | TRBD1 | CSARETGDEQYF | TGCAGTGCTAGAGAAACAGGGGACGAGCAGTACTTC
- | TRBJ2-7 | TRBV27 | TRBD1 | CASWSGTGKYEQYF | TGTGCCAGCTGGTCCGGGACAGGGAAATACGAGCAGTACTTC
- | TRBJ1-5 | TRBV24-1 | TRBD1 | CATSDSTGDNQPQHF | TGTGCCACCAGTGATTCGACAGGGGACAATCAGCCCCAGCATTTT
- | TRBJ2-7 | TRBV7-2 | - | CASSPGWEQYF | TGTGCCAGCAGCCCGGGATGGGAGCAGTACTTC
- | TRBJ2-7 | TRBV15 | - | CATSRATGYEQYF | TGTGCCACCAGCAGAGCTACGGGCTACGAGCAGTACTTC
- | TRBJ2-7 | TRBV12-3/TRBV12-4 | - | CASSTPGEQYF | TGTGCCAGCAGTACGCCCGGGGAGCAGTACTTC
- | TRBJ1-2 | TRBV25-1 | - | CASSESLGYGYTF | TGTGCCAGCAGTGAATCTCTAGGGTATGGCTACACCTTC
- | TRBJ2-1 | TRBV7-9 | - | CASSPGPEQFF | TGTGCCAGCAGCCCCGGGCCGGAGCAGTTCTTC
- | TRBJ2-7 | TRBV2 | TRBD1 | CASGQGAYEQYF | TGTGCCAGCGGACAGGGGGCCTACGAGCAGTACTTC
- | TRBJ2-2 | TRBV10-3 | - | CAISQGTGELFF | TGTGCCATCAGTCAGGGGACCGGGGAGCTGTTTTTT
- | TRBJ2-3 | TRBV29-1 | TRBD1 | CSVEGTGGNTDTQYF | TGCAGCGTGGAGGGGACAGGGGGGAACACAGATACGCAGTATTTT
few | TRBJ2-2 | TRBV27 | TRBD2 | CASSLGRVGELFF | TGTGCCAGCAGTCTTGGGAGGGTAGGGGAGCTGTTTTTT
- | TRBJ1-6 | TRBV20-1 | - | CSARDNSGSPLHF | TGCAGTGCTAGAGATAACAGTGGGTCACCCCTCCACTTT
- | TRBJ1-2 | TRBV7-7 | TRBD1 | CASSSSGTGDNYGYTF | TGTGCCAGCAGCTCATCCGGGACAGGGGATAACTATGGCTACACCTTC